Below, one TCR beta chain is given with its context. Its matching antigen is unknown. This entry is derived from a study of cytomegalovirus exposure and HLA in healthy donors. Study outcomes and limitations: Published work reported that the classifier diagnosed cytomegalovirus status with high specificity and sensitivity. A later analysis appeared to link common viral pathogens to several of the most significant clusters. According to an earlier analysis, most TCR beta V segments yielded productive rearrangements about 87% or about 30% of the time. A later analysis found TCR association rates differed by HLA locus, highest for DRB1 and lowest for HLA-C.

Trimming left V 8 bases short and J 5 bases short, with 7 bases between. Germline V CDR1 and CDR2: SNHLY, FYNNEI. This CDR3 is 11 amino acids long. Both 60 Vbeta primers and 13 Jbeta primers went into the PCR. Using immunoSEQ multiplex PCR, the repertoire was profiled, and TCRdb retains in-frame clones only, with some absent. Here the sample spans some 120,000 clones, about 81% being singletons. The TCR was taken from a woman in her thirties in good health and CMV-seronegative. The sample was PBMCs. The chain carries TRBV2 and TRBJ2-1, with D tentatively TRBD2 (6 bases). The CDR3 reads CASGGNNEQFF. Written as DNA, the CDR3 is TGTGCCAGCGGAGGGAACAATGAGCAGTTCTTC.